This T cell receptor (beta chain) was retrieved from a study of glioma-infiltrating T cells after dendritic cell vaccination. V was clipped by 3 bases and J by 7 bases; unmatched bases: 10. Germline CDR1 is SEHNR and CDR2 is FQNEAQ (reference sequence). The CDR3 loop spans 16 amino acids. Data came from immunoSEQ multiplex PCR; TCRdb stores just in-frame clones and leaves some out. The profile shows around 96,000 clones, 79% of them singletons. The source was blood, collected before dendritic cell vaccination. The source of this sequence is a human donor with glioblastoma. The chain joins TRBV7-9 to TRBJ2-1; 9 nucleotides match TRBD1. The CDR3 nucleotides read TGTGCCAGCAGCTTTCGGGCGGGACAGGGAAAGAATGAGCAGTTCTTC. This sequence encodes CASSFRAGQGKNEQFF. The full variable domain, completed using reference TRBV7-9 and TRBJ2-1, is DTGVSQNPRHKITKRGQNVTFRCDPISEHNRLYWYRQTLGQGPEFLTYFQNEAQLEKSRLLSDRFSAERPKGSFSTLEIQRTEQGDSAMYLCASSFRAGQGKNEQFFGPGTRLTVL.